This T cell receptor beta chain stems from a study of early T cells in non-severe SARS-CoV-2 infection. For the study at large: Sequencing used unsorted whole-blood bulk RNA, so chains lack pairing.

This clonotype has ten or more counts. What it recognizes is unknown. Overall study results and limits: Anti-spike CD8 specificities were favored by VDJdb matching, whose results missed private and CD4 specificities.

Unique molecular identifiers were added to individual cDNA molecules. TCRdb re-analysed the 5' RACE reads in MiXCR, keeping a single row per CDR3 protein. The data show 55,000 or so distinct CDR3 sequences, with under 8% seen just once and roughly 6% held by the top ten. CDR3 length: 13 amino acids. With 2 bases removed from V and 10 bases from J, the gap between germline ends came to 12 bases. CDR1 is SEHNR and CDR2 is FQNEAQ in the germline V gene (reference sequence). This rearrangement joins TRBV7-9 to TRBJ2-4; D perhaps matches TRBD1 (6 bases). The source was whole blood, collected at baseline. The clonotype was recovered from an adult who was a healthcare worker with PCR-confirmed SARS-CoV-2 infection or an uninfected control (not recorded which). CDR3 DNA: TGTGCCAGCAGCTTATTGTCTCAGGGGATTCAGTACTTC. This encodes CASSLLSQGIQYF. The full variable domain, in which reference TRBV7-9 and TRBJ2-4 provide the parts outside the CDR3, is DTGVSQNPRHKITKRGQNVTFRCDPISEHNRLYWYRQTLGQGPEFLTYFQNEAQLEKSRLLSDRFSAERPKGSFSTLEIQRTEQGDSAMYLCASSLLSQGIQYFGAGTRLSVL.